The rows below give T cell receptor beta chains drawn from one sample of a study of shared clonotypes between healthy human individuals. TCRdb keeps only in-frame clones here, not all; method: immunoSEQ multiplex PCR. The data hold about 2.1 million clones, with around 93% observed a single time. The sample was naive CD8+ T cells from PBMCs. Receptors were obtained from a man between 18 and 35 years old in good health. Some clones in this sample may be carry-over from other donors' samples. Each CDR3 is given with its conserved first and last residue. A D gene is named only where the DNA matches it firmly. Not every row has a clone size; where given, it reads once, few, many or a size class.

d_call clone_size j_call v_call cdr3_aa cdr3_nt
. . TRBJ1-1 TRBV2 CASSDGGDEAFF TGTGCCAGCAGTGACGGGGGGGATGAAGCTTTCTTT
TRBD1 . TRBJ1-2 TRBV2 CASSDNPQQGPRYGYTF TGTGCCAGCAGTGATAACCCACAACAGGGGCCTAGGTATGGCTACACCTTC
. . TRBJ2-3 TRBV10-3 CAISEPGGEDTQYF TGTGCCATCAGTGAGCCGGGTGGAGAAGATACGCAGTATTTT
TRBD2 . TRBJ2-1 TRBV27 CASSYLAGVANEQFF TGTGCCAGCAGTTACCTAGCGGGAGTTGCTAATGAGCAGTTCTTC
. . TRBJ1-2 TRBV15 CATSRDEEGDPTNYGYTF TGTGCCACCAGCAGAGATGAGGAAGGGGATCCCACTAACTATGGCTACACCTTC
. . TRBJ1-5 TRBV7-9 CAAAQGNQPQHF TGTGCCGCGGCCCAGGGGAATCAGCCCCAGCATTTT
. . TRBJ1-1 TRBV27 CASSLSVTGLGTEAFF TGTGCCAGCAGTTTATCCGTGACAGGCCTTGGAACTGAAGCTTTCTTT
TRBD2 . TRBJ2-3 TRBV29-1 CSVETSGVATDTQYF TGCAGCGTAGAAACTAGCGGAGTGGCCACAGATACGCAGTATTTT
. . TRBJ2-7 TRBV27 CASSSPHRGYEQYF TGTGCCAGCAGTTCCCCCCATAGGGGTTACGAGCAGTACTTC
TRBD2 . TRBJ2-7 TRBV10-3 CATSGSYEQYF TGTGCCACTAGCGGTTCCTACGAGCAGTACTTC
TRBD2 . TRBJ2-1 TRBV28 CASSVLAGDGNEQFF TGTGCCAGCAGTGTACTAGCGGGAGATGGGAATGAGCAGTTCTTC
TRBD1 . TRBJ2-7 TRBV7-3 CASSLMGQENYEQYF TGTGCCAGCAGCTTAATGGGACAGGAAAACTACGAGCAGTACTTC
. once TRBJ1-5 TRBV5-5 CASSLALRKPQHF TGTGCCAGCAGCTTGGCCCTCAGAAAGCCCCAGCATTTT
. . TRBJ1-5 TRBV4-1 CASSQGLSNQPQHF TGCGCCAGCAGCCAGGGTCTTAGCAATCAGCCCCAGCATTTT
. . TRBJ2-1 TRBV6-5 CASSPSGRNEQFF TGTGCCAGCAGTCCCTCAGGTCGCAATGAGCAGTTCTTC
. once TRBJ1-1 TRBV28 CASSLIPGSRTEAFF TGTGCCAGCAGTTTAATCCCAGGGTCCCGAACTGAAGCTTTCTTT
. . TRBJ1-1 TRBV2 CASSDLKEGLNTEAFF TGTGCCAGCAGTGATCTTAAGGAGGGTCTGAACACTGAAGCTTTCTTT
. . TRBJ1-2 TRBV5-1 CASSFSGGDYGYTF TGCGCCAGCAGCTTCTCGGGAGGGGACTATGGCTACACCTTC
. . TRBJ1-2 TRBV14 CASSQFLNKREGYTF TGTGCCAGCAGCCAATTCCTAAACAAAAGGGAAGGCTACACCTTC
. . TRBJ2-7 TRBV27 CASSPDPVAATYEQYF TGTGCCAGCAGTCCAGACCCTGTGGCGGCAACATACGAGCAGTACTTC
. . TRBJ1-6 TRBV30 CAWSASPLGSPLHF TGTGCCTGGAGTGCCAGTCCCCTCGGTTCACCCCTCCACTTT
. . TRBJ2-7 TRBV11-2 CASSHYMSYEQYF TGTGCCAGCAGCCACTACATGTCCTACGAGCAGTACTTC
. . TRBJ2-3 TRBV6-1 CASSEARARDTQYF TGTGCCAGCAGTGAAGCGCGTGCCAGGGATACGCAGTATTTT
TRBD2 . TRBJ2-5 TRBV5-1 CASSSLYALETEYSGRGETQYF TGCGCCAGCAGCTCCCTTTACGCCCTGGAGACGGAGTATAGCGGGAGAGGGGAGACCCAGTACTTC
. . TRBJ2-4 TRBV7-9 CASSPGGGAKNIQYF TGTGCCAGCAGCCCAGGTGGGGGGGCCAAAAACATTCAGTACTTC
TRBD2 . TRBJ2-7 TRBV9 CASSVAGGDYEQYF TGTGCCAGCAGCGTTGCGGGAGGGGACTACGAGCAGTACTTC
. . TRBJ1-2 TRBV13 CASSLGVGKITF TGTGCCAGCAGCTTAGGCGTGGGAAAGATCACCTTC